Described below is a single T cell receptor (beta chain) sequence and its context. The data originate from a study of human thymus T cells. The table came from immunoSEQ multiplex PCR; TCRdb's copy has only in-frame clones and leaves some out. The sample has some 120,000 clones; around 94% are singletons. It was from resections taken during corrective heart surgery that the thymus tissue came. Input material: thymus tissue. This clonotype was obtained from a boy in the first two years of life with a congenital heart defect but otherwise immunologically healthy.

CDR3 DNA: TGCGCCAGCAGCTTGGTGTTGGGGGCGACCAAAAACATTCAGTACTTC. It specifies CASSLVLGATKNIQYF. The chain has TRBV5-1 and TRBJ2-4; D possibly corresponds to TRBD1 (6 bases). CDR1 is SGHRS, CDR2 YFSETQ, per germline. V was trimmed by 0 bases and J by 2 bases, leaving 12 bases between them. The CDR3 is 16 amino acids.